Presented here are 17 T cell receptor beta chains from one specimen sequenced in a study of T-cell reconstitution after alpha-beta-depleted transplantation in children. The TCRbeta library incorporated unique molecular identifiers. TCRdb reprocessed the PCR reads via MiXCR and lists one record per CDR3 protein. The sample has a few hundred thousand distinct CDR3 sequences, approximately 10% seen once. Sequenced material: PBMCs from the stem cell graft donor, taken from the stem cell graft. These receptors originate from a human donor who donated a stem cell graft to a child with acute lymphoblastic leukemia.

Only a few counts were recorded for this clonotype. The gene calls are TRBV28 and TRBJ2-7; 11 nucleotides line up with TRBD2. Germline CDR1 reads MDHEN; CDR2 reads SYDVKM. J lost 5 bases, V lost 7 bases, and 10 bases had no gene match. The CDR3 is made up of 15 amino acids. The CDR3 sequence is CASKTSGTAEDEQYF. DNA for the CDR3: TGTGCCAGCAAGACTAGCGGGACCGCGGAGGACGAGCAGTACTTC.

The V call is TRBV4-2, the J call TRBJ1-5; 7 bases fit TRBD1. Germline lookup yields CDR1 LGHNA and CDR2 YNFKEQ. V was pared by 2 bases and J by 3 bases, with 4 bases of the junction left unmatched. The CDR3 length is 15 residues. The CDR3 DNA reads as TGTGCCAGCAGCCAATTGGGACAGTACAATCAGCCCCAGCATTTT. Amino acid sequence: CASSQLGQYNQPQHF.

This clonotype has more than one count but fewer than ten. This chain joins TRBV2 and TRBJ2-7; D gene uncertain. This CDR3 has 13 amino acids. Trimming shortened V by 4 bases and J by 3 bases, and 10 bases separated the two germline ends. Germline CDR1 reads SNHLY; CDR2 reads FYNNEI. The CDR3 reads CASSGTDNYEQYF. CDR3 in DNA: TGTGCCAGCAGTGGTACAGATAACTACGAGCAGTACTTC.

The gene calls are TRBV7-8 and TRBJ2-5; TRBD2 matches at 11 bases. Germline CDR1 and CDR2: SGHVS and FQNEAQ. The CDR3 covers 19 residues. The J segment lost 3 bases and the V segment lost 1 base, leaving 13 bases of the junction unmatched. This CDR3 reads CASSLVGLAESGWEETQYF. CDR3 nucleotides: TGTGCCAGCAGCTTAGTGGGACTAGCGGAATCCGGGTGGGAAGAGACCCAGTACTTC.

This clonotype showed up just a few times. V and J are TRBV5-1 and TRBJ1-5; 8 bases map to TRBD1. V dropped 5 bases and J dropped 4; count of bases not matched to a gene: 8. The CDR3 covers 15 residues. Germline CDR1 is SGHRS and CDR2 is YFSETQ. CDR3 bases: TGCGCCAGCAGAGCCGGGACAGGTGAAAATCAGCCCCAGCATTTT. It specifies CASRAGTGENQPQHF.

This clonotype was detected a few times. The junction does not match germline at one end; this may be a read error. This rearrangement joins TRBV20-1 to TRBJ2-7; the D is unclear. CDR1 and CDR2 from the germline V gene are DFQATT and SNEGSKA (reference sequence). The CDR3 runs 15 residues. CDR3 nucleotide sequence: TGCAGTGCTCGAGATCCGACCTCGCGCTCCTACGAGCAGTACTTC. As protein: CSARDPTSRSYEQYF.

This clonotype was seen a few times. The chain combines TRBV20-1 with TRBJ2-7; 7 positions match TRBD1. The CDR3 is made up of 15 amino acids. The ends lost 3 bases at V and 5 bases at J; junction bases unmatched: 13. CDR1 is DFQATT and CDR2 is SNEGSKA in the germline V gene (reference sequence). CDR3 in DNA: TGCAGTGCTAGGTGGGCCCTGGGCAGGGGGAACGAGCAGTACTTC. Its protein is CSARWALGRGNEQYF.

The table lists this clonotype with a few counts. The chain carries TRBV6-1 and TRBJ1-1, with a tentative D call TRBD1 (5 bases). This CDR3 spans 15 amino acids. With 6 bases removed from V and 4 bases from J, the gap between germline ends came to 18 bases. Germline CDR1 is MNHNS and CDR2 is SASEGT. The DNA for the CDR3 is TGTGCCAGCAGCAAGAGCGCAGGGAGAGGCACTGAAGCTTTCTTT. Translated: CASSKSAGRGTEAFF.

This clonotype was detected only a few times. The chain couples TRBV18 to TRBJ2-1; no firm D call. This CDR3 is 13 amino acids long. Germline V gene sequence: CDR1 KGHSH, CDR2 LQKENI. The V and J ends lost 2 bases and 7 bases respectively, with 9 bases between them. In nucleotides, the CDR3 is TGTGCCAGCTCACCATCTAATAATAATGAGCAGTTCTTC. Amino acid sequence: CASSPSNNNEQFF.

This clonotype came up many times. The genes are TRBV4-1 and TRBJ1-1; weak D call: TRBD1 (5 bases). This CDR3 has 18 residues. Germline CDR1 MGHRA, CDR2 YSYEKL. Trimming took 0 bases from V and 5 from J, leaving 22 bases between them. CDR3 DNA: TGCGCCAGCAGCCAAGAAAAGGGGCGAGCTAGTTTCGGTACTGAAGCTTTCTTT. It translates to CASSQEKGRASFGTEAFF.

This clonotype was seen more than once but under ten times. The genes are TRBV4-1 and TRBJ2-7; D remains ambiguous. CDR1 and CDR2 (germline): MGHRA, YSYEKL. The CDR3 runs 14 residues. Trimming cost V 0 bases and J 4 bases, with 10 bases left between them. The CDR3 region is CASSQEHPVYEQYF. CDR3 nucleotides: TGCGCCAGCAGCCAAGAACATCCCGTTTACGAGCAGTACTTC.

The CDR3 here is CASSLRRGGSTDTQYF. Here the CDR3 DNA reads TGTGCCAGCAGTTTACGGAGGGGGGGAAGCACAGATACGCAGTATTTT. V gene TRBV12-3 or TRBV12-4 combines with J gene TRBJ2-3, with D possibly TRBD2 on 7 matching bases. The CDR3 is 16 amino acids. Deletions cut 2 bases from V and 0 bases from J, with 12 bases between.

This chain connects TRBV29-1 to TRBJ2-3; TRBD2 might be the D (6 bases). This CDR3 has 13 amino acids. Per germline, CDR1 SQVTM and CDR2 ANQGSEA. V was clipped by 7 bases and J by 2 bases, with 13 bases between them. This chain's CDR3 is CSGRDWPTDTQYF. For the CDR3, the DNA is TGCAGCGGTCGGGACTGGCCCACAGATACGCAGTATTTT.

This clonotype appeared a few times. The CDR3: CSVRGSGTDSYNEQFF. The CDR3 DNA reads TGCAGCGTTCGAGGATCTGGGACCGATTCCTACAATGAGCAGTTCTTC. V usage is TRBV29-1 and J usage is TRBJ2-1; D tentatively reads TRBD1 or TRBD2 (5 bases each). Germline CDR1 SQVTM, CDR2 ANQGSEA. V lost 5 bases and J lost 1, with 18 bases in between. This CDR3 has 16 residues.

The V call is TRBV5-1, the J call TRBJ2-1, with 10 bases lining up with TRBD2. J was trimmed by 8 bases and V by 4 bases; bases with no gene match: 9. CDR1 is SGHRS and CDR2 is YFSETQ in the germline V gene. CDR3 length: 15 residues. The CDR3 protein is CASSPGLAEGDEQFF. The CDR3 DNA is TGCGCCAGCAGCCCCGGACTAGCGGAGGGTGATGAGCAGTTCTTC.

This clonotype was seen ten or more times. The chain uses TRBV7-2 and TRBJ2-4; D gene ambiguous. This CDR3 contains 14 residues. Germline V lookup: CDR1 SGHTA, CDR2 FQGNSA. V was cut by 0 bases and J by 0 bases, with 3 bases left in between. CDR3 DNA sequence: TGTGCCAGCAGCTTAGCCCCAGCCAAAAACATTCAGTACTTC. Translating gives CASSLAPAKNIQYF.

The rearrangement links TRBV20-1 to TRBJ2-1, with TRBD2 matching 11 bases. Per the germline V gene, CDR1 is DFQATT and CDR2 is SNEGSKA (reference sequence). Losses at the gene ends were 0 bases for V and 3 bases for J; bases not matched to a gene: 1. This CDR3 contains 15 residues. DNA for the CDR3: TGCAGTGCTAGAGAAGGACTAGCGGGCTACAATGAGCAGTTCTTC. This codes for CSAREGLAGYNEQFF.